The clone carrying this T cell receptor (beta chain) has just one count. As yet, its antigen is unknown. The CDR3 has 15 residues. V lost 0 bases, J lost 0 bases, and 7 bases lay in between. Looked up from germline, CDR1 is SGHRS and CDR2 is YFSETQ. PCR used 60 Vbeta primers and 13 Jbeta primers. Profiled with immunoSEQ multiplex PCR; TCRdb holds only in-frame clones, not every one. The data hold approximately 110,000 clones, with about 74% observed a single time. The sample originates from a study of cytomegalovirus exposure and HLA in healthy donors. Study results and limitations: For most TCR beta V segments, an earlier analysis put the productive rate at about 87% or about 30% of the time. The dataset shows that most TCR sequences were rare, while some public TCRs occurred in many donors.

Source material: PBMCs. The chain has TRBV5-1 and TRBJ1-5; no clear D gene. The source is a woman aged 50 to 65 in good health and CMV-seropositive. The CDR3 DNA reads as TGCGCCAGCAGCTTGGATCCGGTTAGCAATCAGCCCCAGCATTTT. Translation gives CASSLDPVSNQPQHF. The full variable domain, completed using reference TRBV5-1 and TRBJ1-5, is KAGVTQTPRYLIKTRGQQVTLSCSPISGHRSVSWYQQTPGQGLQFLFEYFSETQRNKGNFPGRFSGRQFSNSRSEMNVSTLELGDSALYLCASSLDPVSNQPQHFGDGTRLSIL.